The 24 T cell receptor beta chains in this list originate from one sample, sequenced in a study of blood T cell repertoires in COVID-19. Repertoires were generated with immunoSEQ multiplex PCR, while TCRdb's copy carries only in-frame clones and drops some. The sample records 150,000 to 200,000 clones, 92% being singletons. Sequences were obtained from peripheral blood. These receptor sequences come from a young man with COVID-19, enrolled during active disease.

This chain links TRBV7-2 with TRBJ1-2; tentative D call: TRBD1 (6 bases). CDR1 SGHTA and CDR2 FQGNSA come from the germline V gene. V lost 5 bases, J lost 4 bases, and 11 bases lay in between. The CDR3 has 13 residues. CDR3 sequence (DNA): TGTGCCAGCAGCGAGGGGGGGCTCTATGGCTACACCTTC. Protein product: CASSEGGLYGYTF.

The CDR3 DNA sequence: TGTGCCAGCAGCCTAATAACAGACACTGAAGCTTTCTTT. This encodes CASSLITDTEAFF. V usage is TRBV7-9 and J usage is TRBJ1-1; D gene ambiguous. Between the trimmed V and J ends, which lost 5 bases and 3 bases, there was a span of 10 bases. The CDR3 sequence is 13 residues long. Germline CDR1 and CDR2: SEHNR and FQNEAQ (reference sequence).

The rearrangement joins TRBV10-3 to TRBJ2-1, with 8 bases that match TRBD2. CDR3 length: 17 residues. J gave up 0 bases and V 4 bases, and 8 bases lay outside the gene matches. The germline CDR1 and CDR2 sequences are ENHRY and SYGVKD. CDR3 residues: CAISGRAGLGSYNEQFF. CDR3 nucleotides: TGTGCCATCAGTGGTAGAGCGGGACTAGGCTCCTACAATGAGCAGTTCTTC.

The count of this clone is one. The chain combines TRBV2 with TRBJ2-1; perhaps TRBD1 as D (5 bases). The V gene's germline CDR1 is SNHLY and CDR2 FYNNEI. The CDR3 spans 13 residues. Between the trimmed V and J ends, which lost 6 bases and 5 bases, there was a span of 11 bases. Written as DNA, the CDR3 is TGTGCCAGCAGGGGCAGGGCAAACAATGAGCAGTTCTTC. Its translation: CASRGRANNEQFF. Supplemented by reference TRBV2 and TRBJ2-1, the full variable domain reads EPEVTQTPSHQVTQMGQEVILRCVPISNHLYFYWYRQILGQKVEFLVSFYNNEISEKSEIFDDQFSVERPDGSNFTLKIRSTKLEDSAMYFCASRGRANNEQFFGPGTRLTVL.

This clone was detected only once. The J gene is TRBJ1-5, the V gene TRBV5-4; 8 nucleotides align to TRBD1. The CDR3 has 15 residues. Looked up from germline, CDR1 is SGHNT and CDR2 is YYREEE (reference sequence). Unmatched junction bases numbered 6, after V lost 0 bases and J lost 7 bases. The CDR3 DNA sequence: TGTGCCAGCAGCTTGGATCAGGGGGCAGGGCAGCCCCAGCATTTT. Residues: CASSLDQGAGQPQHF. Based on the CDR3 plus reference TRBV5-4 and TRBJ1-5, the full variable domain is ETGVTQSPTHLIKTRGQQVTLRCSSQSGHNTVSWYQQALGQGPQFIFQYYREEENGRGNFPPRFSGLQFPNYSSELNVNALELDDSALYLCASSLDQGAGQPQHFGDGTRLSIL.

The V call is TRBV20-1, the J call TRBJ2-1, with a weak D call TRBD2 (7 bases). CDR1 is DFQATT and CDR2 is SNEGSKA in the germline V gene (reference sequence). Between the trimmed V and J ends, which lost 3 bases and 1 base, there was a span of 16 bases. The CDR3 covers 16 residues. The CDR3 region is CSASTEGGLSYNEQFF. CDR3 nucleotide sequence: TGCAGTGCTAGTACGGAGGGGGGGCTATCCTACAATGAGCAGTTCTTC.

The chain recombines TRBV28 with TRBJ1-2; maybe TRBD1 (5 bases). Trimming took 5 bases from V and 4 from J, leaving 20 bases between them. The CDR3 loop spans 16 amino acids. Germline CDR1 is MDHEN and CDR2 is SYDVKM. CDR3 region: CASSPSRGVVGYGYTF. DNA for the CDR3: TGTGCCAGCAGTCCCTCACGGGGGGTGGTTGGCTATGGCTACACCTTC.

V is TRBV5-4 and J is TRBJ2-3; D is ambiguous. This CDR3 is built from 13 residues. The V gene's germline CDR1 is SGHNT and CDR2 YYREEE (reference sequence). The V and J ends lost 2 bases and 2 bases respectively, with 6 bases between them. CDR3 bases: TGTGCCAGCAGCTTAAGCAACACAGATACGCAGTATTTT. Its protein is CASSLSNTDTQYF.

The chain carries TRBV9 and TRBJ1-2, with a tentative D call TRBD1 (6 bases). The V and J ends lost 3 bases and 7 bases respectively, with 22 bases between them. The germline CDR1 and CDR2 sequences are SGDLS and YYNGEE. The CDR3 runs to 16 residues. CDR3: CASSDPRTTGRFGYTF. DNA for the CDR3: TGTGCCAGCAGCGATCCCCGAACGACAGGTCGTTTTGGCTACACCTTC.

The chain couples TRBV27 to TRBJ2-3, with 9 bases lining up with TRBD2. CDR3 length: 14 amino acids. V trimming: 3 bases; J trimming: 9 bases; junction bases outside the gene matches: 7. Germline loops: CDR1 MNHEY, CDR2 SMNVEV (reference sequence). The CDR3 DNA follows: TGTGCCAGCAGTTTGGGGGGACTAGCCACAACGCAGTATTTT. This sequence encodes CASSLGGLATTQYF.

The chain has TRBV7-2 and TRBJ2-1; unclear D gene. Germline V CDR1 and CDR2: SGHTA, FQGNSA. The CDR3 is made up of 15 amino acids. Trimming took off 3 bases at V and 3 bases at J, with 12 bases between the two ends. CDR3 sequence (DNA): TGTGCCAGCAGCTTTAGGCAGGCCGGCTACAATGAGCAGTTCTTC. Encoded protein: CASSFRQAGYNEQFF.

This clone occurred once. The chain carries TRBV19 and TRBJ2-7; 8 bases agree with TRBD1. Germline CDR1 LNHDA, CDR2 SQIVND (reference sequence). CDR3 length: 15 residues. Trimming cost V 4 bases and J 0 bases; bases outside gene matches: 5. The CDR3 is CASSRRGQDSYEQYF. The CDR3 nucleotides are TGTGCCAGTAGTAGGCGGGGACAGGACTCCTACGAGCAGTACTTC.

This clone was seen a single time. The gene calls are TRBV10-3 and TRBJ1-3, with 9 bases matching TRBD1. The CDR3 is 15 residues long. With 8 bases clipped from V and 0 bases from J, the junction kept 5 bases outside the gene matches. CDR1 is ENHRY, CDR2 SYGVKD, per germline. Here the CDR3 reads CAIGPGQGSGNTIYF. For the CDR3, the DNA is TGTGCCATCGGGCCGGGACAGGGCTCTGGAAACACCATATATTTT.

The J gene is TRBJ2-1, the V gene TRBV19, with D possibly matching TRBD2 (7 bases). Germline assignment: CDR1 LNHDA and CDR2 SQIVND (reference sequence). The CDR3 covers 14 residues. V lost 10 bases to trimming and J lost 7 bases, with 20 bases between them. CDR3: CATDWGGNRNEQFF. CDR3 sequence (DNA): TGTGCCACCGACTGGGGGGGCAATAGGAATGAGCAGTTCTTC. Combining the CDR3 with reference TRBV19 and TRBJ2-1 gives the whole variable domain DGGITQSPKYLFRKEGQNVTLSCEQNLNHDAMYWYRQDPGQGLRLIYYSQIVNDFQKGDIAEGYSVSREKKESFPLTVTSAQKNPTAFYLCATDWGGNRNEQFFGPGTRLTVL.

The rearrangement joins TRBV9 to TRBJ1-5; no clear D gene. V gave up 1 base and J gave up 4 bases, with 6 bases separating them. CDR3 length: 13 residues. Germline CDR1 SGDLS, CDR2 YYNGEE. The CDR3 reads CASSVFPNQPQHF. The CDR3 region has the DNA TGTGCCAGCAGCGTATTCCCGAATCAGCCCCAGCATTTT.

The CDR3 nucleotides read TGTGCCAGCAGTGATCAGGGGATCGGAAACACCATATATTTT. Its protein is CASSDQGIGNTIYF. The chain uses TRBV6-1 and TRBJ1-3; D is perhaps TRBD1 (6 bases). Germline CDR1 is MNHNS and CDR2 is SASEGT. Trimming removed 3 bases at V and 4 bases at J, with 10 bases between. The CDR3 is 14 residues long.

The CDR3 is CASSLLGQISYNEQFF. The CDR3 DNA reads as TGTGCCAGCAGCTTACTAGGACAGATCTCCTACAATGAGCAGTTCTTC. V is TRBV27 and J is TRBJ2-1; weak D call: TRBD1 (6 bases). CDR3 size: 16 residues. The germline CDR1 and CDR2 sequences are MNHEY and SMNVEV (reference sequence). The germline V and J ends were trimmed by 6 bases and 0 bases, with 15 bases remaining between them.

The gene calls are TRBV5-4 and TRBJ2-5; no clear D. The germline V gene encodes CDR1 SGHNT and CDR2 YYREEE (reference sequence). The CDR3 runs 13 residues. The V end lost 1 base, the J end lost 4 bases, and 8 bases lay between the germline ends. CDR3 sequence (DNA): TGTGCCAGCAGCTTGAGAGCACGAGAGACCCAGTACTTC. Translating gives CASSLRARETQYF.

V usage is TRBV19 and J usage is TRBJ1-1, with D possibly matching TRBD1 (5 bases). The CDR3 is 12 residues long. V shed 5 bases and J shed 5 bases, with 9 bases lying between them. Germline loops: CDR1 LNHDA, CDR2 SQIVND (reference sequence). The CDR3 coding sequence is TGTGCCAGTAGTCACCCAGGGACTGAAGCTTTCTTT. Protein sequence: CASSHPGTEAFF. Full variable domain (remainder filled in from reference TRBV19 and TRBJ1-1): DGGITQSPKYLFRKEGQNVTLSCEQNLNHDAMYWYRQDPGQGLRLIYYSQIVNDFQKGDIAEGYSVSREKKESFPLTVTSAQKNPTAFYLCASSHPGTEAFFGQGTRLTVV.

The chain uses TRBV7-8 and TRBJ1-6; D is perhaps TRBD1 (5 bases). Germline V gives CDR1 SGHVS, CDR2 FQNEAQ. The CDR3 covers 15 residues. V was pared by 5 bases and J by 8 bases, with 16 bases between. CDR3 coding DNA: TGTGCCAGCAGCCAGTTCGGGGGAACCTATTCACCCCTCCACTTT. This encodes CASSQFGGTYSPLHF.

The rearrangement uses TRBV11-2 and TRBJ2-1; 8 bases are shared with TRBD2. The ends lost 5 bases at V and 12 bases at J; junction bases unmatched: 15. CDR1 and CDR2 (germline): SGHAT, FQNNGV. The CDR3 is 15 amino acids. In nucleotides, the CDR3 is TGTGCCAGCAGCACATCCGCAGGCGGGGGGCTCGGGCAGTTCTTC. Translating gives CASSTSAGGGLGQFF.

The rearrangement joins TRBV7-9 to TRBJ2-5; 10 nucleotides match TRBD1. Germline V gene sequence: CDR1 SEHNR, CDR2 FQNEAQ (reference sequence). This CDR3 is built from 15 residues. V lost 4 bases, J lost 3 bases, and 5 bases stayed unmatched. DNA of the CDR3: TGTGCCAGCAGCTCAGGGGACAGGGGTGAAGAGACCCAGTACTTC. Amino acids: CASSSGDRGEETQYF.

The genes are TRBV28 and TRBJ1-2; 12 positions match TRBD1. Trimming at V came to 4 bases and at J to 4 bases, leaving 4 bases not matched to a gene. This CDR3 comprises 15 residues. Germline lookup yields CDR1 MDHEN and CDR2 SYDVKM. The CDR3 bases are TGTGCCAGCAGTTCCCCGGGACAGGGGGCCTATGGCTACACCTTC. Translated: CASSSPGQGAYGYTF.

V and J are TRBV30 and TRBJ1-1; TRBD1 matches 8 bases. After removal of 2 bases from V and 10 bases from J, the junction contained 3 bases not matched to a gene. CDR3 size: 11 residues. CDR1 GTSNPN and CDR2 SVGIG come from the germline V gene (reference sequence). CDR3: CAWSLDRGAFF. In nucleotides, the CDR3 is TGTGCCTGGAGTCTCGACAGGGGAGCTTTCTTT.